This entry lists 28 T cell receptor beta chains sequenced from one sample in a study of T and B cells in COVID-19 patients. From blood, roughly 220-550 ng of genomic DNA served as TRB template. Multiplex PCR with BIOMED2 TRB-A/B primer pools amplified TRB rearrangements. From the multiplex PCR reads, TCRdb called clonotypes with MiXCR, one entry per CDR3 protein. The sample includes fewer than 20,000 distinct CDR3 sequences, roughly 36% of them seen just once. The material sequenced was blood. The receptors shown here come from a human donor with active COVID-19.

V and J are TRBV7-2 and TRBJ2-3; 10 nucleotides line up with TRBD2. The CDR3 contains 17 residues. The V segment lost 4 bases and the J segment 0 bases; nucleotides outside the gene matches: 7. Germline loops: CDR1 SGHTA, CDR2 FQGNSA. The CDR3 DNA is TGTGCCAGCAGCTGGCCCGTAGCGGGGGGTAGCACAGATACGCAGTATTTT. Amino acid sequence: CASSWPVAGGSTDTQYF. Complete variable domain (other parts from reference TRBV7-2 and TRBJ2-3): GAGVSQSPSNKVTEKGKDVELRCDPISGHTALYWYRQSLGQGLEFLIYFQGNSAPDKSGLPSDRFSAERTGGSVSTLTIQRTQQEDSAVYLCASSWPVAGGSTDTQYFGPGTRLTVL.

The genes are TRBV27 and TRBJ2-5; D tentatively fits TRBD1 or TRBD2 (5 bases each). CDR1 MNHEY and CDR2 SMNVEV come from the germline V gene (reference sequence). Trimming took off 5 bases at V and 3 bases at J, with 7 bases between the two ends. This CDR3 is built from 12 residues. The CDR3 sequence: CASSRGEETQYF. The CDR3, as DNA: TGTGCCAGCAGTCGAGGGGAAGAGACCCAGTACTTC.

This clonotype was found a few times. The rearrangement uses TRBV19 and TRBJ1-2; D not resolved. Germline CDR1 reads LNHDA; CDR2 reads SQIVND (reference sequence). The ends were cut back, 3 bases at V and 2 bases at J, with 19 bases in the middle. The CDR3 has 17 residues. DNA for the CDR3: TGTGCCAGTAGTATTGATCATCGACCATTGGAGAACTATGGCTACACCTTC. Amino acid sequence: CASSIDHRPLENYGYTF.

The rearrangement uses TRBV28 and TRBJ2-5; TRBD1 matches at 8 bases. The CDR3 length is 15 residues. Per the germline V gene, CDR1 is MDHEN and CDR2 is SYDVKM. The V segment lost 5 bases and the J segment 4 bases; nucleotides outside the gene matches: 9. For the CDR3, the DNA is TGTGCCAGCAGTCCACCCAGGGGGCACGGAGAGACCCAGTACTTC. This sequence encodes CASSPPRGHGETQYF.

This clonotype was found a few times. The V gene is TRBV29-1, the J gene TRBJ1-1; a weak D match, TRBD1 (5 bases). Between the trimmed V and J ends, which lost 1 base and 4 bases, there was a span of 13 bases. CDR3 length: 14 residues. The germline gives CDR1 SQVTM, CDR2 ANQGSEA. The CDR3 DNA is TGCAGCGTTGAAGGGGGCCGGTGGGTCACTGAAGCTTTCTTT. It translates to CSVEGGRWVTEAFF.

The rearrangement links TRBV6-2 or TRBV6-3 to TRBJ1-4; maybe TRBD1 (5 bases). Looked up from germline, CDR1 is MNHEY and CDR2 is SVGEGT. CDR3 length equals 15 residues. V was shortened by 5 bases and J by 3 bases, with 13 bases between the two germline ends. Here the CDR3 reads CASSPTGGPNEKLFF. The CDR3 nucleotides read TGTGCCAGCAGTCCTACAGGAGGTCCTAATGAAAAACTGTTTTTT.

The chain employs TRBV6-4 and TRBJ2-1, with D perhaps TRBD1 (5 bases). The germline V gene has CDR1 MRHNA and CDR2 SNTAGT. V was pared by 5 bases and J by 9 bases, with 14 bases between. CDR3 length: 13 residues. Here the CDR3 reads CASSPDNWGEQFF. CDR3 bases: TGTGCCAGCAGTCCGGACAACTGGGGTGAGCAGTTCTTC.

About this clonotype: At one boundary the junction diverges from the germline segment, which might be a read error. The genes are TRBV5-6 and TRBJ2-1; a weak D match, TRBD2 (5 bases). The CDR3 sequence is 15 residues long. The V gene's germline CDR1 is SGHDT and CDR2 YYEEEE. CDR3 bases: TGTGCCACCAGCACCTCGGGGAGCTCCTACAATGAGCAGTTCTTC. Protein: CATSTSGSSYNEQFF.

By its share, this clonotype is medium-sized. This chain links TRBV29-1 with TRBJ2-2; 8 nucleotides match TRBD1. CDR1 and CDR2 from the germline V gene are SQVTM and ANQGSEA. The trim removed 7 bases at V and 6 bases at J, leaving 7 bases unmatched. The CDR3 spans 13 residues. The CDR3 here is CSAGQGNSGELFF. DNA of the CDR3: TGCAGCGCAGGACAGGGTAATTCCGGGGAGCTGTTTTTT.

J is TRBJ2-7 and V is TRBV18; 8 positions match TRBD2. After removal of 2 bases from V and 2 bases from J, the junction contained 8 bases not matched to a gene. From germline, CDR1 is KGHSH and CDR2 LQKENI. This CDR3 comprises 16 residues. As DNA, the CDR3 is TGTGCCAGCTCACCAACCGGGACTAGGCTTACCTACGAGCAGTACTTC. Translated, it gives CASSPTGTRLTYEQYF.

This clonotype was counted a few times. The V call is TRBV19, the J call TRBJ1-2, with D tentatively TRBD1 (5 bases). Trimming cost V 8 bases and J 4 bases, with 17 bases left between them. Germline V gives CDR1 LNHDA, CDR2 SQIVND (reference sequence). The CDR3 spans 14 residues. CDR3 bases: TGTGCCAGTTACTCCTTGGAGGGGCTCTATGGCTACACCTTC. This codes for CASYSLEGLYGYTF.

This clonotype came up a few times. The rearrangement links TRBV7-6 to TRBJ1-5; D gene unclear. The CDR3 loop spans 13 amino acids. Looked up from germline, CDR1 is SGHVS and CDR2 is FNYEAQ. With 4 bases removed from V and 6 bases from J, the gap between germline ends came to 10 bases. This chain's CDR3 is CASSSGVGQPQHF. The CDR3 DNA follows: TGTGCCAGCAGCTCCGGAGTGGGTCAGCCCCAGCATTTT.

This clonotype has a handful of counts. The V and J genes are TRBV6-5 and TRBJ2-5; TRBD2 matches 12 bases. This CDR3 has 19 amino acids. Per germline, CDR1 MNHEY and CDR2 SVGAGI. The V and J ends lost 6 bases and 0 bases, in that order; junction bases with no gene match: 14. The CDR3 here is CASSPQGLAGGMHQETQYF. CDR3 DNA sequence: TGTGCCAGCAGCCCCCAGGGGCTAGCGGGGGGGATGCACCAAGAGACCCAGTACTTC.

This clonotype was found a few times. V gene TRBV20-1 combines with J gene TRBJ1-6, with TRBD1 identical over 9 bases. From germline, CDR1 is DFQATT and CDR2 SNEGSKA (reference sequence). This CDR3 region has 13 residues. Germline trimming cut 6 bases from V and 9 bases from J; bases unmatched to any gene: 6. CDR3 nucleotides: TGCAGTGCCGAGAGACAGGGGGGTTCACCCCTCCACTTT. It codes for CSAERQGGSPLHF.

CDR3 region: CSASGGASYNEQFF. The CDR3 DNA follows: TGCAGTGCTAGCGGGGGGGCATCCTACAATGAGCAGTTCTTC. V is TRBV20-1 and J is TRBJ2-1, with TRBD2 matching 8 bases. Germline lookup yields CDR1 DFQATT and CDR2 SNEGSKA (reference sequence). The CDR3 extends over 14 amino acids. With 3 bases clipped from V and 1 base from J, the junction kept 2 bases outside the gene matches.

This clonotype was seen ten or more times. J is TRBJ1-2 and V is TRBV29-1; D remains ambiguous. This CDR3 has 14 residues. The germline V and J ends were trimmed by 0 bases and 3 bases, with 11 bases remaining between them. Germline CDR1 reads SQVTM; CDR2 reads ANQGSEA. The CDR3 protein is CSVEDQTGYYGYTF. The DNA for the CDR3 is TGCAGCGTTGAAGACCAGACCGGCTACTATGGCTACACCTTC. The whole variable domain, remainder taken from reference TRBV29-1 and TRBJ1-2, is SAVISQKPSRDICQRGTSLTIQCQVDSQVTMMFWYRQQPGQSLTLIATANQGSEATYESGFVIDKFPISRPNLTFSTLTVSNMSPEDSSIYLCSVEDQTGYYGYTFGSGTRLTVV.

V is TRBV15 and J is TRBJ1-5, with 7 bases fitting TRBD1. Germline loops: CDR1 LNHNV, CDR2 YYDKDF (reference sequence). V was clipped by 0 bases and J by 6 bases; unmatched bases: 8. There are 16 residues in the CDR3. CDR3 DNA: TGTGCCACCAGCAGAGATATCGGTACAGGGGTTCAGCCCCAGCATTTT. Protein: CATSRDIGTGVQPQHF.

By share, this clonotype ranks as medium-sized. This sequence joins TRBV29-1 and TRBJ2-7, with D hard to call. The germline gives CDR1 SQVTM, CDR2 ANQGSEA. The CDR3 runs 12 residues. Trimming stripped 5 bases from V and 6 bases from J, with 14 bases between. CDR3 residues: CSVSTEWGEQYV. The CDR3 DNA is TGCAGCGTTTCGACGGAATGGGGCGAGCAGTACGTC.

The chain joins TRBV20-1 to TRBJ1-1; 7 nucleotides line up with TRBD1. The CDR3 has 14 residues. Germline-derived CDR1 and CDR2 are DFQATT and SNEGSKA (reference sequence). V was pared by 0 bases and J by 4 bases, with 5 bases of the junction left unmatched. CDR3: CSARDTGVSTEAFF. The CDR3 DNA sequence: TGCAGTGCTAGAGACACAGGGGTCAGCACTGAAGCTTTCTTT.

There are a few counts of this clonotype. The chain links TRBV19 to TRBJ1-2, with D unresolved. Germline V gene lookup returns CDR1 LNHDA and CDR2 SQIVND (reference sequence). CDR3 length equals 16 residues. Trimming shortened V by 0 bases and J by 6 bases, and 17 bases separated the two germline ends. The DNA of the CDR3 is TGTGCCAGTAGTATAGATCTCTCCCAAGCTGGGGATGGCTACACCTTC. It yields the protein CASSIDLSQAGDGYTF.

The chain joins TRBV5-4 to TRBJ1-1, with D uncertain. The CDR3 contains 14 residues. Trimming stripped 4 bases from V and 2 bases from J, with 12 bases between. The germline V gene encodes CDR1 SGHNT and CDR2 YYREEE (reference sequence). The CDR3 loop reads CASSPQRLNTEAFF. The CDR3 DNA is TGTGCCAGCAGCCCGCAGAGGCTAAACACTGAAGCTTTCTTT.

V usage is TRBV10-1 and J usage is TRBJ2-1; TRBD2 agrees at 7 bases. The CDR3 covers 13 residues. CDR1 is WNHNN, CDR2 SYGVQD, per germline (reference sequence). Trimming removed 5 bases from V and 9 bases from J; junction bases left unmatched: 7. CDR3 region: CASSTGLVGEQFF. DNA for the CDR3: TGCGCCAGCAGTACTGGACTAGTTGGTGAGCAGTTCTTC.

This clonotype was counted only a few times. The J gene is TRBJ1-1, the V gene TRBV11-2; D gene ambiguous. Deletions cut 1 base from V and 1 base from J, with 4 bases between. Germline CDR1 SGHAT, CDR2 FQNNGV. The CDR3 runs to 13 residues. The CDR3 sequence is CASSLAGNTEAFF. CDR3 nucleotide sequence: TGTGCCAGCAGCTTAGCCGGGAACACTGAAGCTTTCTTT.

This clonotype came up a few times. The V call is TRBV20-1, the J call TRBJ2-3; TRBD2 matches 9 bases. The CDR3 sequence is 14 residues long. Germline-derived CDR1 and CDR2 are DFQATT and SNEGSKA (reference sequence). Losses at the gene ends were 6 bases for V and 2 bases for J; bases not matched to a gene: 6. DNA of the CDR3: TGCAGTGCGTCGACTAGCGGCGTCACAGATACGCAGTATTTT. Its protein product is CSASTSGVTDTQYF.

This clonotype appeared a few times. The chain links TRBV6-5 to TRBJ1-1, with a weak D call TRBD1 (6 bases). Germline CDR1 is MNHEY and CDR2 is SVGAGI. This CDR3 is 18 amino acids long. Trimming removed 0 bases at V and 1 base at J, with 18 bases between. This chain's CDR3 is CASSYSRGVGARNTEAFF. The CDR3 DNA follows: TGTGCCAGCAGTTACTCGCGAGGAGTGGGGGCAAGGAACACTGAAGCTTTCTTT.

By frequency in the sample, this clonotype is medium-sized. This CDR3 is CASTPIRDRGLSPLHF. CDR3 coding DNA: TGTGCCAGTACGCCAATAAGGGACAGGGGGCTTTCACCCCTCCACTTT. This chain connects TRBV19 to TRBJ1-6, with 12 bases fitting TRBD1. Germline-derived CDR1 and CDR2 are LNHDA and SQIVND (reference sequence). Germline trimming cut 7 bases from V and 9 bases from J; bases unmatched to any gene: 10. There are 16 residues in the CDR3.

This clonotype was seen a handful of times. V and J are TRBV19 and TRBJ1-5; no clear D. Germline-derived CDR1 and CDR2 are LNHDA and SQIVND (reference sequence). This CDR3 has 15 amino acids. V lost 7 bases, J lost 3 bases, and 16 bases lay in between. CDR3 residues: CASTQPGPFNQPQHF. CDR3 nucleotide sequence: TGTGCCAGTACCCAACCCGGCCCGTTCAATCAGCCCCAGCATTTT.

The genes are TRBV6-5 and TRBJ2-5; perhaps TRBD2 as D (6 bases). CDR1 MNHEY and CDR2 SVGAGI come from the germline V gene. V dropped 4 bases and J dropped 0 bases, with 9 bases sitting between them. This CDR3 is 14 amino acids long. CDR3: CASSWGLNQETQYF. The DNA for the CDR3 is TGTGCCAGCAGTTGGGGACTGAACCAAGAGACCCAGTACTTC.